The 2 T cell receptor beta chains below were found in one sample sequenced in a study of blood T cell repertoires in COVID-19. Generated by immunoSEQ multiplex PCR, the TCRdb table keeps only in-frame clones and is missing some. The sample shows about 190,000 clones, 70% to 90% of them seen only once. What was sequenced was peripheral blood. These receptor sequences come from a human donor in a cohort sampled during active COVID-19.

The chain is built from TRBV11-2 and TRBJ1-4; 9 bases fit TRBD1. With V trimmed by 1 base and J by 13 bases, 7 bases remained unmatched. The CDR3 extends over 14 amino acids. Per germline, CDR1 SGHAT and CDR2 FQNNGV. DNA of the CDR3: TGTGCCAGCAGCTTAGTTTTGGGACAGGGTGTACTGTTTTTT. Amino acid sequence: CASSLVLGQGVLFF.

About this clone itself: An end of the junction does not agree with germline; a read error may underlie this. The genes are TRBV11-2 and TRBJ2-2; the D is unclear. CDR3 length equals 14 residues. In germline, CDR1 is SGHAT, CDR2 FQNNGV. In DNA, the CDR3 is TGTGCCAGCAGCTTAGATATGAGCTCCGGTGAGCTGTTTTTT. Its translation is CASSLDMSSGELFF.